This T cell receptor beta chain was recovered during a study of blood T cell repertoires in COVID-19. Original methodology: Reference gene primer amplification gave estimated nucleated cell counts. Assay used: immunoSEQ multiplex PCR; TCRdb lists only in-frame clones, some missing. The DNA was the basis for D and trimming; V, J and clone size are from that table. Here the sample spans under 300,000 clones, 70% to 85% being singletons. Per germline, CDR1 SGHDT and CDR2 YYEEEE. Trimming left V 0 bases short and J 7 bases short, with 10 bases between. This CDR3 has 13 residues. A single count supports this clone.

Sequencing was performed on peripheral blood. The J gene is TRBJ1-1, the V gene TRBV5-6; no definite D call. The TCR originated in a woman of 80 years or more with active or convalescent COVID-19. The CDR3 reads CASSLGIPGEAFF. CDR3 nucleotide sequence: TGTGCCAGCAGCTTGGGAATTCCCGGTGAAGCTTTCTTT. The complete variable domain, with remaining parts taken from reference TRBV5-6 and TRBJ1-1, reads DAGVTQSPTHLIKTRGQQVTLRCSPKSGHDTVSWYQQALGQGPQFIFQYYEEEERQRGNFPDRFSGHQFPNYSSELNVNALLLGDSALYLCASSLGIPGEAFFGQGTRLTVV.